Below, one T cell receptor beta chain is given with its context. The target antigen is unknown. The data are from a study of cytomegalovirus exposure and HLA in healthy donors. The study, taken as a whole, reports: Some TCR beta chains (roughly 150 of them) were listed as cytomegalovirus-associated.

V lost 4 bases, J lost 5 bases, and 11 bases stayed unmatched. CDR3 length: 17 residues. CDR1 and CDR2 (germline): MNHEY, SMNVEV (reference sequence). Some clones are missing from TCRdb's copy, which holds only in-frame ones; the method was immunoSEQ multiplex PCR. The sample includes about 130,000 clones, roughly 89% of them seen just once. The material sequenced was PBMCs. The V and J genes are TRBV27 and TRBJ2-1, with 10 bases matching TRBD2. This TCR was sampled from a woman aged 18-29 years in good health and CMV-seropositive. The CDR3 loop reads CASSSFLGSGGHNEQFF. As DNA, the CDR3 is TGTGCCAGCAGTTCCTTCCTAGGTAGCGGGGGGCACAATGAGCAGTTCTTC.